The 13 T cell receptor beta chains listed next were all sequenced from one sample in a study of technical replicates of blood from several donors. The data were produced by immunoSEQ multiplex PCR, yet TCRdb's version contains in-frame clones alone and is incomplete. The data show more than 65,000 clones, with roughly 89% seen just once and less than 0.4% held by the top ten. The sample taken for sequencing was T cells isolated from PBMCs. The receptors were sampled from a human donor in good health. Some clones in this sample may be carry-over from other donors' samples.

This rearrangement joins TRBV7-9 to TRBJ2-7; weak D call: TRBD1 (6 bases). The CDR3 extends over 14 amino acids. V gave up 1 base and J gave up 3 bases, with 10 bases separating them. Germline V CDR1 and CDR2: SEHNR, FQNEAQ (reference sequence). CDR3 sequence reads: CASSLGTGLYEQYF. The DNA for the CDR3 is TGTGCCAGCAGCTTAGGTACAGGGCTCTACGAGCAGTACTTC.

The chain has TRBV28 and TRBJ1-5; a weak D match, TRBD1 (5 bases). Germline values: CDR1 MDHEN, CDR2 SYDVKM. The CDR3 contains 15 residues. V was trimmed by 7 bases and J by 2 bases, leaving 15 bases between them. The CDR3 DNA reads as TGTGCCAGCATCCAAGGGGAACAGGGCAATCAGCCCCAGCATTTT. Its translation: CASIQGEQGNQPQHF. Full variable domain (outside the CDR3, taken from reference TRBV28 and TRBJ1-5): DVKVTQSSRYLVKRTGEKVFLECVQDMDHENMFWYRQDPGLGLRLIYFSYDVKMKEKGDIPEGYSVSREKKERFSLILESASTNQTSMYLCASIQGEQGNQPQHFGDGTRLSIL.

The V call is TRBV11-1, the J call TRBJ2-3, with TRBD2 matching over 9 bases. V shed 5 bases and J 9 bases; nucleotides not matched to a gene: 12. The CDR3 contains 15 residues. CDR1 SGHAT and CDR2 FQDESV come from the germline V gene (reference sequence). As DNA, the CDR3 is TGTGCCAGCAGCCAGCTTAGCGGGAGCCCCTACACGCAGTATTTT. This codes for CASSQLSGSPYTQYF.

This chain joins TRBV28 and TRBJ1-2; D is unresolved. Deletions cut 2 bases from V and 4 bases from J, with 11 bases between. The CDR3 sequence is 14 residues long. Germline values: CDR1 MDHEN, CDR2 SYDVKM. CDR3 nucleotide sequence: TGTGCCAGCAGTTTACCGGGAGGTGGCTATGGCTACACCTTC. This gives the protein CASSLPGGGYGYTF.

The rearrangement uses TRBV5-1 and TRBJ2-7; no clear D. V was shortened by 2 bases and J by 1 base, with 19 bases between the two germline ends. The germline CDR1 and CDR2 sequences are SGHRS and YFSETQ. The CDR3 runs to 17 residues. CDR3 nucleotides: TGCGCCAGCAGCTTAGTACCCTCGGAGCGCCCGTCCTACGAGCAGTACTTC. It translates to CASSLVPSERPSYEQYF.

This clone was seen just once. The chain combines TRBV19 with TRBJ1-5, with D possibly being TRBD1 (5 bases). V lost 10 bases and J 2 bases, leaving 9 bases between the germline ends. The germline V gene has CDR1 LNHDA and CDR2 SQIVND (reference sequence). The CDR3 extends over 12 amino acids. This CDR3 is CAKVGGNQPQHF. In DNA, the CDR3 is TGTGCCAAGGTAGGGGGCAATCAGCCCCAGCATTTT.

V usage is TRBV6-4 and J usage is TRBJ2-1; D possibly corresponds to TRBD1 (5 bases). Germline V gene sequence: CDR1 MRHNA, CDR2 SNTAGT. The CDR3 length is 14 residues. The V gene lost 4 bases and the J gene lost 6 bases, with 13 bases spanning the gap. The CDR3 DNA follows: TGTGCCAGCAGTGGGGGCCCTGGCCCCAATGAGCAGTTCTTC. This sequence encodes CASSGGPGPNEQFF.

The chain combines TRBV28 with TRBJ1-2; no clear D gene. Germline assignment: CDR1 MDHEN and CDR2 SYDVKM. Trimming took off 3 bases at V and 2 bases at J, with 7 bases between the two ends. This CDR3 is 13 amino acids long. CDR3 nucleotide sequence: TGTGCCAGCAGTTTGGCCAGGAACTATGGCTACACCTTC. This gives the protein CASSLARNYGYTF.

The chain couples TRBV29-1 to TRBJ1-4; 8 bases fit TRBD1. Germline V gene lookup returns CDR1 SQVTM and CDR2 ANQGSEA. Losses at the gene ends were 4 bases for V and 6 bases for J; bases not matched to a gene: 10. The CDR3 is 15 residues long. The CDR3 bases are TGCAGCGTTGCTGGAGGTCGGACAGGGTATGAAAAACTGTTTTTT. Translation gives CSVAGGRTGYEKLFF. Variable domain in full (rest from reference TRBV29-1 and TRBJ1-4): SAVISQKPSRDICQRGTSLTIQCQVDSQVTMMFWYRQQPGQSLTLIATANQGSEATYESGFVIDKFPISRPNLTFSTLTVSNMSPEDSSIYLCSVAGGRTGYEKLFFGSGTQLSVL.

V is TRBV29-1 and J is TRBJ2-3; D might be TRBD2 (6 bases). Germline V gives CDR1 SQVTM, CDR2 ANQGSEA. The CDR3 runs 13 residues. Trimming left V 4 bases short and J 7 bases short, with 15 bases between. The CDR3 region has the DNA TGCAGCGTTGTGTCCGGGAGTGATTATACGCAGTATTTT. The encoded protein is CSVVSGSDYTQYF.

A remark on this clone: The junction and the germline gene differ at one end; a read error may be behind it. The chain employs TRBV28 and TRBJ2-7; 7 bases agree with TRBD1. Per the germline V gene, CDR1 is MDHEN and CDR2 is SYDVKM. This CDR3 is 14 amino acids long. For the CDR3, the DNA is TGTGCCAGCAGTCTATGGGACAGAAACTACGAGCAGTACTTC. This gives the protein CASSLWDRNYEQYF.

The genes are TRBV4-2 and TRBJ2-1; possibly TRBD2 for D (7 bases). V was shortened by 0 bases and J by 15 bases, with 18 bases between the two germline ends. The CDR3 runs to 14 residues. Germline CDR1 reads LGHNA; CDR2 reads YNFKEQ. The CDR3 DNA reads TGTGCCAGCAGCCAAGAAAGCGCGGGGGCACTCTTGTTCTTC. It codes for CASSQESAGALLFF.

This chain joins TRBV9 and TRBJ2-3, with TRBD2 matching 9 bases. The length of the CDR3 is 16 residues. The germline V gene encodes CDR1 SGDLS and CDR2 YYNGEE. V was clipped by 4 bases and J by 6 bases; unmatched bases: 12. In DNA form, the CDR3 reads TGTGCCAGCAGCAGAACGCGGGGGGGCCCTTTGGATACGCAGTATTTT. Its translation is CASSRTRGGPLDTQYF. Looking up the rest from reference TRBV9 and TRBJ2-3 gives the full variable domain: DSGVTQTPKHLITATGQRVTLRCSPRSGDLSVYWYQQSLDQGLQFLIQYYNGEERAKGNILERFSAQQFPDLHSELNLSSLELGDSALYFCASSRTRGGPLDTQYFGPGTRLTVL.